This TCR beta chain emerged from a study of T cells after posttransplantation cyclophosphamide. Study conclusions and caveats: Skin or GI-infiltrating T cells shared few TRB sequences with blood. After PTCy, TRB diversity resembled that of CNI/methotrexate controls.

A marrow graft followed busulfan-fludarabine conditioning, with cyclophosphamide on days +3 and +4. V was cut by 1 base and J by 4 bases, with 11 bases left in between. The germline CDR1 and CDR2 sequences are SGHTA and FQGNSA. This CDR3 region has 15 residues. As regards this clone: Its antigen remains unknown.

This table comes from immunoSEQ multiplex PCR, and its TCRdb copy is limited to in-frame clones, with some not included. The table has around 37,000 clones, around 80% seen once. The receptor comes from a female patient aged 40 to 50 who received an allogeneic stem cell transplant from a related donor, was CMV-positive, and had no GVHD. The graft donor may have contributed some T cells. Sequencing used CD4+ T cells sorted from blood, obtained roughly 1,900 days after a stem cell transplant with posttransplant cyclophosphamide. The chain is built from TRBV7-2 and TRBJ2-1; possible D gene TRBD2, 6 bases. CDR3 residues: CASSLGGDRYNEQFF. The CDR3 coding sequence is TGTGCCAGCAGCTTAGGCGGGGATAGATACAATGAGCAGTTCTTC.